Following are 18 T cell receptor beta chains from one sample sequenced in a study of blood T cell repertoires in COVID-19. The method was immunoSEQ multiplex PCR; TCRdb's version includes in-frame clones alone and lacks a portion of them. The sample has about 160,000 clones; about 86% are singletons. Sequencing was done on a sample of peripheral blood. Receptor source: a man in his 70s with acute or convalescent COVID-19.

This clone was recorded only once. The chain has TRBV6-2 or TRBV6-3 and TRBJ1-5; tentatively, D is TRBD1 (5 bases). Germline CDR1 and CDR2: MNHEY and SVGEGT. The CDR3 is 14 amino acids. Between the trimmed V and J ends, which lost 5 bases and 4 bases, there was a span of 12 bases. The CDR3 here is CASSPPGGNQPQHF. The CDR3 DNA reads as TGTGCCAGCAGTCCCCCTGGGGGGAATCAGCCCCAGCATTTT.

This chain links TRBV30 with TRBJ1-4; D call uncertain. Germline V lookup: CDR1 GTSNPN, CDR2 SVGIG (reference sequence). CDR3 size: 11 residues. The ends were cut back, 3 bases at V and 4 bases at J, with 3 bases in the middle. The CDR3 region is CAWRLNEKLFF. The CDR3 region has the DNA TGTGCCTGGAGACTTAATGAAAAACTGTTTTTT.

This chain uses TRBV18 with TRBJ1-1, with 8 bases matching TRBD1. Germline V gene sequence: CDR1 KGHSH, CDR2 LQKENI. After removal of 3 bases from V and 0 bases from J, the junction contained 6 bases not matched to a gene. The CDR3 sequence is 16 residues long. The DNA for the CDR3 is TGTGCCAGCTCACCGCTTGGACAGGGAATGAACACTGAAGCTTTCTTT. Translated, it gives CASSPLGQGMNTEAFF. Together with reference TRBV18 and TRBJ1-1, the CDR3 gives the full variable domain: NAGVMQNPRHLVRRRGQEARLRCSPMKGHSHVYWYRQLPEEGLKFMVYLQKENIIDESGMPKERFSAEFPKEGPSILRIQQVVRGDSAAYFCASSPLGQGMNTEAFFGQGTRLTVV.

This clone was seen only a few times. CDR3 residues: CASSLQPLAGGTSYEQYF. Here the CDR3 DNA reads TGTGCCAGCAGCTTGCAACCCCTAGCGGGAGGCACCTCCTACGAGCAGTACTTC. The genes are TRBV7-2 and TRBJ2-7, with 11 nucleotides matching TRBD2. J was trimmed by 0 bases and V by 3 bases; bases with no gene match: 10. The germline CDR1 and CDR2 sequences are SGHTA and FQGNSA. This CDR3 contains 18 residues. The full variable domain, with the rest looked up from reference TRBV7-2 and TRBJ2-7, is GAGVSQSPSNKVTEKGKDVELRCDPISGHTALYWYRQSLGQGLEFLIYFQGNSAPDKSGLPSDRFSAERTGGSVSTLTIQRTQQEDSAVYLCASSLQPLAGGTSYEQYFGPGTRLTVT.

The chain carries TRBV27 and TRBJ2-3, with 12 bases lining up with TRBD2. This CDR3 spans 14 amino acids. Germline CDR1 and CDR2: MNHEY and SMNVEV (reference sequence). J gave up 6 bases and V 4 bases, and 2 bases lay outside the gene matches. The CDR3 DNA sequence: TGTGCCAGCAGTTCTAGCGGGAGGGATGATACGCAGTATTTT. This gives the protein CASSSSGRDDTQYF.

The chain couples TRBV10-3 to TRBJ2-1, with 15 bases identical to TRBD2. The germline gives CDR1 ENHRY, CDR2 SYGVKD. The CDR3 loop spans 15 amino acids. Germline trimming cut 4 bases from V and 6 bases from J; bases unmatched to any gene: 1. The CDR3 protein is CAISVGLAGGNEQFF. DNA for the CDR3: TGTGCCATCAGTGTGGGACTAGCGGGAGGCAATGAGCAGTTCTTC.

In nucleotides, the CDR3 is TGTGCCAGCAGTCCCAGGGTGGACTCCTACAATGAGCAGTTCTTC. Protein product: CASSPRVDSYNEQFF. The V gene is TRBV27, the J gene TRBJ2-1; D is perhaps TRBD1 (5 bases). The ends were cut back, 5 bases at V and 0 bases at J, with 11 bases in the middle. This CDR3 is 15 amino acids long. Per the germline V gene, CDR1 is MNHEY and CDR2 is SMNVEV (reference sequence).

V gene TRBV2 combines with J gene TRBJ2-5; D may be TRBD2 (6 bases). V lost 3 bases, J lost 5 bases, and 13 bases lay in between. The germline V gene has CDR1 SNHLY and CDR2 FYNNEI. This CDR3 is 14 amino acids long. The CDR3 DNA reads as TGTGCCAGCAGTGACTCAGGGAGGTGGGAGACCCAGTACTTC. Translation gives CASSDSGRWETQYF.

The J gene is TRBJ2-1, the V gene TRBV21-1; the tabulated D call, TRBD2, remains unverified against the DNA. TRBV21-1 is a known pseudogene. This CDR3 region has 17 residues. The CDR3 DNA sequence: TGTGCCAGCAGCAAAGGACTAGGGCAACCTTTCTACAATGAGCAGTTCTTC. Translation gives CASSKGLGQPFYNEQFF.

This clone was counted a single time. This chain connects TRBV19 to TRBJ2-3; 10 nucleotides match TRBD1. CDR3 length: 17 residues. V lost 3 bases and J lost 0; bases outside the gene matches: 6. In germline, CDR1 is LNHDA, CDR2 SQIVND (reference sequence). The CDR3 bases are TGTGCCAGTAGTATCTCAGGACAGGGGGTTAGCACAGATACGCAGTATTTT. Protein: CASSISGQGVSTDTQYF. Drawing the rest from reference TRBV19 and TRBJ2-3, the complete variable domain is DGGITQSPKYLFRKEGQNVTLSCEQNLNHDAMYWYRQDPGQGLRLIYYSQIVNDFQKGDIAEGYSVSREKKESFPLTVTSAQKNPTAFYLCASSISGQGVSTDTQYFGPGTRLTVL.

V gene TRBV7-8 combines with J gene TRBJ2-3, with D tentatively TRBD1 (5 bases). Germline V gene data show CDR1 as SGHVS and CDR2 as FQNEAQ. V lost 6 bases to trimming and J lost 1 base, with 14 bases between them. The CDR3 is 15 amino acids. The CDR3 region is CASSIQALGTDTQYF. The CDR3, as DNA: TGTGCCAGCAGTATACAGGCCCTTGGCACAGATACGCAGTATTTT. Variable domain in full (rest from reference TRBV7-8 and TRBJ2-3): GAGVSQSPRYKVAKRGQDVALRCDPISGHVSLFWYQQALGQGPEFLTYFQNEAQLDKSGLPSDRFFAERPEGSVSTLKIQRTQQEDSAVYLCASSIQALGTDTQYFGPGTRLTVL.

The count of this clone is one. J is TRBJ1-1 and V is TRBV29-1, with D perhaps TRBD1 (5 bases). With 5 bases removed from V and 4 bases from J, the gap between germline ends came to 11 bases. This CDR3 is 12 amino acids long. From germline, CDR1 is SQVTM and CDR2 ANQGSEA. CDR3 nucleotide sequence: TGCAGCGTTATGGGGGGAAGCACTGAAGCTTTCTTT. Translation: CSVMGGSTEAFF.

The table lists this clone with a few counts. The chain combines TRBV25-1 with TRBJ2-1; 10 bases map to TRBD2. This CDR3 is built from 15 residues. CDR1 MGHDK and CDR2 SYGVNS come from the germline V gene. Losses at the gene ends were 2 bases for V and 10 bases for J; bases not matched to a gene: 8. The CDR3 region has the DNA TGTGCCAGCAGTGAAGTAAGCGGGAGGGCCGGGGAGCAGTTCTTC. The encoded protein is CASSEVSGRAGEQFF.

The CDR3 protein is CASSLYVGTANTGELFF. The CDR3 DNA follows: TGTGCCAGCAGCTTATACGTGGGGACAGCGAACACCGGGGAGCTGTTTTTT. The chain carries TRBV7-3 and TRBJ2-2; 7 nucleotides match TRBD1. From germline, CDR1 is SGHTA and CDR2 FQGTGA. Trimming at V came to 2 bases and at J to 0 bases, leaving 6 bases not matched to a gene. The CDR3 extends over 17 amino acids.

This clone was found once. V and J are TRBV7-2 and TRBJ2-5; possible D gene TRBD1, 8 bases. V lost 7 bases and J 10 bases, leaving 25 bases between the germline ends. The CDR3 is 15 residues long. The germline CDR1 and CDR2 sequences are SGHTA and FQGNSA. The DNA for the CDR3 is TGTGCCAGCACCCCGGACCCGCTATACAGGGGGGGCCAGTACTTC. It codes for CASTPDPLYRGGQYF.

V and J are TRBV9 and TRBJ2-3; 13 bases line up with TRBD2. The CDR3 has 18 amino acids. V was clipped by 3 bases and J by 2 bases; unmatched bases: 9. Germline V gene data show CDR1 as SGDLS and CDR2 as YYNGEE. CDR3 nucleotide sequence: TGTGCCAGCAGCGCCTCGGGACTAGCGGGACAAATCACAGATACGCAGTATTTT. The encoded protein is CASSASGLAGQITDTQYF. Based on the CDR3 plus reference TRBV9 and TRBJ2-3, the full variable domain is DSGVTQTPKHLITATGQRVTLRCSPRSGDLSVYWYQQSLDQGLQFLIQYYNGEERAKGNILERFSAQQFPDLHSELNLSSLELGDSALYFCASSASGLAGQITDTQYFGPGTRLTVL.

This clone has more than one count but fewer than ten. The rearrangement uses TRBV29-1 and TRBJ2-1; 16 bases line up with TRBD2. Germline values: CDR1 SQVTM, CDR2 ANQGSEA. This CDR3 is built from 14 residues. Losses at the gene ends were 4 bases for V and 8 bases for J; bases not matched to a gene: 2. The CDR3 sequence: CSVGGTSGRDEQFF. The CDR3 bases are TGCAGCGTTGGAGGGACTAGCGGGAGGGATGAGCAGTTCTTC.

For this clone: The same CDR3 arises from other DNA sequences in this sample as well. V is TRBV19 and J is TRBJ2-1, with 11 bases identical to TRBD2. The junction had 0 bases not matched to a gene; V was cut back by 1 base and J by 4 bases. Germline assignment: CDR1 LNHDA and CDR2 SQIVND (reference sequence). This CDR3 contains 15 residues. CDR3 region: CASSIGLAGYNEQFF. The CDR3 nucleotides read TGTGCCAGTAGTATAGGACTAGCGGGGTACAATGAGCAGTTCTTC.